This TCR beta chain originates from a study of technical replicates of blood from a handful of donors. V gave up 6 bases and J gave up 3 bases; unmatched junction bases: 9. The CDR3 consists of 15 residues. Germline values: CDR1 MNHEY, CDR2 SVGAGI. Generated by immunoSEQ multiplex PCR, the TCRdb table keeps only in-frame clones and is missing some. The profile shows 75,000 to 85,000 clones, approximately 96% of them singletons. The specimen sequenced was T cells isolated from PBMCs. The chain recombines TRBV6-5 with TRBJ2-7, with 9 nucleotides matching TRBD1. This clonotype originated in a human donor in good health. The CDR3 region is CASRPQGQGIYEQYF. Here the CDR3 DNA reads TGTGCCAGCAGACCCCAGGGACAGGGTATCTACGAGCAGTACTTC.